This T cell receptor (beta chain) was captured by sequencing in a study of T cell responses to AZD1222 COVID-19 vaccine. Overall study context: Second doses that came at about 4 or about 12 weeks were put together.

Germline lookup yields CDR1 MNHEY and CDR2 SVGAGI. The CDR3 extends over 16 amino acids. After removal of 0 bases from V and 1 base from J, the junction contained 6 bases not matched to a gene. Profiling relied on immunoSEQ multiplex PCR, and the TCRdb table lists in-frame clones only, not all of them. The sample includes some 64,000 clones, 65% to 80% of them seen just once. A remark on this clone: Its antigen remains unidentified.

Findings and caveats of the study: Nearly half of the spike-specific TCRs reportedly recognize variant regions that carry no mutations. Among those given AZD1222, only five or six were seropositive at baseline.

The material was peripheral blood, obtained on day 0 of AZD1222 vaccination. The receptor comes from an adult in good health. The V gene is TRBV6-5, the J gene TRBJ2-7; 7 bases are a match to TRBD1. Here the CDR3 reads CASSYSVQGVSYEQYF. For the CDR3, the DNA is TGTGCCAGCAGTTACTCGGTCCAGGGGGTTTCCTACGAGCAGTACTTC.